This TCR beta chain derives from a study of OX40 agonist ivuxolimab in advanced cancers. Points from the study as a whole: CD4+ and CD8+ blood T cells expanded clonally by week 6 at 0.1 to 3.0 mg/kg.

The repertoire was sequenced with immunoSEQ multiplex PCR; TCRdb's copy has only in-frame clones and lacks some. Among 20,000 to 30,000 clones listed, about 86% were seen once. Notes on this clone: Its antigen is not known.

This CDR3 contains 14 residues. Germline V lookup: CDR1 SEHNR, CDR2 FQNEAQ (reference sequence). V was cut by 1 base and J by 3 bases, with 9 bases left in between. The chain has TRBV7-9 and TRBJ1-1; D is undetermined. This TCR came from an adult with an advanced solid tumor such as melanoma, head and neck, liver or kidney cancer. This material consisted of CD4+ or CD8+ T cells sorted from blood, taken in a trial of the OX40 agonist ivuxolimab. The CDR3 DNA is TGTGCCAGCAGCTTAGGGCAGGACCACACTGAAGCTTTCTTT. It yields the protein CASSLGQDHTEAFF.